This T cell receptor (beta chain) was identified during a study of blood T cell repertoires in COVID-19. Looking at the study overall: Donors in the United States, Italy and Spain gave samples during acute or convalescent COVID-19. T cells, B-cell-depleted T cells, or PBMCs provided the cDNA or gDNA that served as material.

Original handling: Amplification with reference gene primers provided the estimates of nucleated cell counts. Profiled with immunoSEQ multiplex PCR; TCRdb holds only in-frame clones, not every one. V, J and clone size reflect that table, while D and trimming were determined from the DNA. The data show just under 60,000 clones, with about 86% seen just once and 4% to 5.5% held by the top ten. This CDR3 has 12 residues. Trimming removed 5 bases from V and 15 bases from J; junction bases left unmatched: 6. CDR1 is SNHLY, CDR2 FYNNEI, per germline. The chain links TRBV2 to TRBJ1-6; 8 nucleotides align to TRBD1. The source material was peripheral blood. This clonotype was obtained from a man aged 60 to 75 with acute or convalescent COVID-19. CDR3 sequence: CASSQDRGHLHF. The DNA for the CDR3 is TGTGCCAGCAGTCAAGACAGGGGACACCTCCACTTT.